Detailed here is one T cell receptor beta chain. This clonotype was seen at least ten times. Its antigen remains undetermined. Per-nucleotide qualities are absent, and no much larger clonotype sits a single base away. V ends up 7 bases short and J 4 bases short, with an unmatched junction base count of 9. The CDR3 goes from the cysteine to the phenylalanine over 14 residues. The retained sequence is limited to the CDR3, 42 bases, with the frame set at the first base. The CDR1 and CDR2 encoded by the germline V gene are MNHEY and SVGEGT. These data belong to a study of neurological immune-mediated disorders (dated by TCRdb to the late 2010s). As for the study more broadly: Using UMI-based sequencing, the study compared peripheral blood TCR-beta repertoires from patients with HTLV-I-associated myelopathy (HAM/TSP), patients with multiple sclerosis, and healthy controls. Alongside PBMC samples, the set of some 98 TCR-beta libraries contained longitudinal samples, technical triplicates, and paired CD4+ and CD8+ T-cell subsets that had been sorted. The cohort comprised about 70 subjects: around 15 HAM/TSP patients, 35 or so multiple sclerosis patients and approximately 20 healthy controls. The full study reports these points: Expanded clones from different subjects shared no identical CDR3 amino acid sequences, which suggests that TCR-beta repertoires were private in all groups. TCR clonal expansion was highest in HAM/TSP patients and lowest in MS patients, with MS patients falling below even healthy controls.

The healthy controls were volunteers from a blood bank in Maryland, USA. TCR libraries for sorted subsets were made from about 1 million sorted CD4+ or CD8+ T cells. Peripheral blood was subjected to Ficoll-Hypaque density gradient centrifugation to isolate PBMCs, which were then cryopreserved in liquid nitrogen. Paired sorted CD4+ and CD8+ subsets came from healthy controls, HAM/TSP patients and MS patients. cDNA synthesis used template-switch 5'RACE with a primer carrying a 10-nucleotide random unique molecular identifier tagging each TCR transcript. Every sequencing run covered 15-18 subjects and yielded more than 160 million TCR-beta sequences. Total RNA was extracted with the RNeasy kit. The KAPA Real-time Library Amplification kit was used to amplify TCR-beta VDJ regions with primers targeting the TCR constant region and the 5'RACE anchor. A first PCR added sample indexes and Illumina adaptors, and a second PCR then raised library yield. After Ampure bead purification, the roughly 650 bp TCR product was size-selected on a 2% E-gel SizeSelection system. Library quality was checked on a Bioanalyzer, concentration was measured with Qubit, and libraries were quantified with the Kapa Library Quantification kit before pooling. An Illumina HiSeq 2500 was used to sequence the libraries paired-end at 2 x 150 bp. To increase sequence diversity, roughly 24-30% phiX was spiked into each library pool. The authors' analysis ran thus. The quality-filtered reads were processed with the UMI-based MiGEC pipeline, whose error correction step removed more than 75% of the raw TCR sequences. VDJ genes were aligned to IMGT germline references, and clonotypes were defined by unique CDR3 amino acid sequence plus V-J genes. Clonal expansion, Shannon diversity and CDR3 relatedness (CalcPairwiseDistances, ClusterSamples) were evaluated with VDJtools, and phylogenetic trees were built with CLCbio workbench. Using coefficient-of-variation modelling across technical triplicates, the study counted a clone as expanded if it had at least 8 unique UMIs. TCRdb trimmed public reads at Q25 via fastp, called clones via MiXCR and kept in-frame beta chains. Every distinct CDR3 protein forms one entry, paired with its most common genes and DNA. TCRdb's processing, not the authors' own work, is the source of the V and J calls. The sample table shows roughly 44,000 distinct CDR3 sequences, and just under 6.5% are seen once. About 0.54% of the sample lies in the top ten.

The rearrangement joined TRBV6-2 or TRBV6-3 to TRBJ1-2; TRBD1 lines up with 7 middle nucleotides. Source material: CD4+ T cells from blood. This clonotype was sampled from a woman aged 40 to 49 in good health. The DNA sequence follows: TGTGCCAGCACGATGTCGGGACAGCTCTATGGCTACACCTTC. Its protein reads: CASTMSGQLYGYTF.